This entry lists 18 T cell receptor beta chains sequenced from one sample in a study of beta chain features in type 1 diabetes (dated by TCRdb to 2016 to 2019). What the study reported, not specific to this receptor: Type 1 diabetes patients showed a moderate but significant shortening of TCRB CDR3 length in all four CD4+ subsets.

Antigens for these TCRs are unknown. The library was prepared using the immunoSEQ multiplex PCR assay. The entire amount of isolated RNA was reverse transcribed using the High Capacity cDNA Reverse Transcription Kit, so the sequenced TCRB transcripts were expressed ones. Held by TCRdb, this immuneACCESS table contains in-frame sequences only and omits some clones. Under half of the omission traces to an unresolved V gene where checked; the cause of the rest is unknown. Across this sample there are 150,000 to 200,000 clones, with approximately 8.8% seen only once. The top ten clonotypes cover 0.65% to 0.9% of the sample. Sequenced material: central memory CD4+ T cells from blood. These receptors all come from a woman between 25 and 40 years old with type 1 diabetes.

The chain uses TRBV5-1 and TRBJ2-1, with D unclear. With 4 bases removed from V and 4 bases from J, the gap between germline ends came to 6 bases. The CDR3 has 12 amino acids. Germline CDR1 is SGHRS and CDR2 is YFSETQ. CDR3 sequence (DNA): TGCGCCAGCAGCGTCGGTTACAATGAGCAGTTCTTC. This translates into CASSVGYNEQFF.

This clone came up a few times. The rearrangement links TRBV30 to TRBJ1-5; D possibly corresponds to TRBD1 (5 bases). V was shortened by 0 bases and J by 5 bases, with 14 bases between the two germline ends. CDR1 is GTSNPN and CDR2 is SVGIG in the germline V gene (reference sequence). The CDR3 runs 15 residues. The CDR3 sequence: CAWSVLAGYDQPQHF. CDR3 coding DNA: TGTGCCTGGAGTGTACTTGCAGGGTATGATCAGCCCCAGCATTTT.

This clone has just a few counts. This chain connects TRBV9 to TRBJ2-2, with a possible D match to TRBD1 (6 bases). Germline V gene lookup returns CDR1 SGDLS and CDR2 YYNGEE. This CDR3 contains 15 residues. V lost 0 bases, J lost 3 bases, and 9 bases lay in between. The CDR3 coding sequence is TGTGCCAGCAGCGTAGCAGGACAGCACACCGGGGAGCTGTTTTTT. This translates into CASSVAGQHTGELFF. Full variable domain (remainder filled in from reference TRBV9 and TRBJ2-2): DSGVTQTPKHLITATGQRVTLRCSPRSGDLSVYWYQQSLDQGLQFLIQYYNGEERAKGNILERFSAQQFPDLHSELNLSSLELGDSALYFCASSVAGQHTGELFFGEGSRLTVL.

In nucleotides, the CDR3 is TGTGCCAGCAGCTTTAGAGTGGCTAGCCTCCCAGATACGCAGTATTTT. This codes for CASSFRVASLPDTQYF. The genes are TRBV11-2 and TRBJ2-3, with D tentatively TRBD2 (5 bases). This CDR3 is built from 16 residues. The germline V and J ends were trimmed by 3 bases and 4 bases, with 17 bases remaining between them. Germline assignment: CDR1 SGHAT and CDR2 FQNNGV. Combining the CDR3 with reference TRBV11-2 and TRBJ2-3 gives the whole variable domain EAGVAQSPRYKIIEKRQSVAFWCNPISGHATLYWYQQILGQGPKLLIQFQNNGVVDDSQLPKDRFSAERLKGVDSTLKIQPAKLEDSAVYLCASSFRVASLPDTQYFGPGTRLTVL.

The rearrangement links TRBV6-5 to TRBJ1-5; tentative D call: TRBD1 (6 bases). Germline loops: CDR1 MNHEY, CDR2 SVGAGI. V was trimmed by 4 bases and J by 5 bases, leaving 12 bases between them. This CDR3 region has 14 residues. The CDR3 loop is CASSLRGADQPQHF. The CDR3 coding sequence is TGTGCCAGCAGTTTACGGGGGGCGGATCAGCCCCAGCATTTT.

This clone was counted only a few times. The chain links TRBV5-1 to TRBJ1-2; TRBD1 aligns across 8 bases. The germline V gene has CDR1 SGHRS and CDR2 YFSETQ. The CDR3 extends over 14 amino acids. V was clipped by 0 bases and J by 8 bases; unmatched bases: 6. CDR3 region: CASSLAGQGGGYTF. The DNA of the CDR3 is TGCGCCAGCAGCTTGGCCGGACAGGGTGGGGGCTACACCTTC. Full variable domain (outside the CDR3, taken from reference TRBV5-1 and TRBJ1-2): KAGVTQTPRYLIKTRGQQVTLSCSPISGHRSVSWYQQTPGQGLQFLFEYFSETQRNKGNFPGRFSGRQFSNSRSEMNVSTLELGDSALYLCASSLAGQGGGYTFGSGTRLTVV.

This clone was detected a few times. This chain uses TRBV21-1 with TRBJ1-1. TRBV21-1 is tagged as a pseudogene. The CDR3 runs 16 residues. The CDR3 DNA follows: TGTGCCAGCAGCAAAGGGGAGGGTAGGGCGGACACTGAAGCTTTCTTT. Its translation is CASSKGEGRADTEAFF.

The chain's CDR3 is CASSRGQGSYNEQFF. CDR3 DNA: TGTGCCAGCAGTCGCGGACAGGGTTCCTACAATGAGCAGTTCTTC. The chain employs TRBV7-2 and TRBJ2-1; 8 bases align to TRBD1. Per the germline V gene, CDR1 is SGHTA and CDR2 is FQGNSA. The CDR3 runs to 15 residues. J lost 1 base, V lost 6 bases, and 5 bases had no gene match.

The chain is built from TRBV19 and TRBJ2-5; possibly TRBD2 for D (6 bases). V gave up 6 bases and J gave up 2 bases, with 13 bases separating them. The CDR3 sequence is 14 residues long. Germline V gene data show CDR1 as LNHDA and CDR2 as SQIVND (reference sequence). The CDR3 reads CASSGGGLQETQYF. In nucleotides, the CDR3 is TGTGCCAGTAGCGGGGGAGGCCTTCAAGAGACCCAGTACTTC.

This clone has just a few counts. The chain combines TRBV13 with TRBJ2-6; 8 nucleotides align to TRBD1. The CDR3 is made up of 18 amino acids. From germline, CDR1 is PRHDT and CDR2 FYEKMQ (reference sequence). V dropped 3 bases and J dropped 1; count of bases not matched to a gene: 8. The CDR3: CASSFRQGRMSGANVLTF. The CDR3 bases are TGTGCCAGCAGCTTCCGACAGGGGCGAATGTCTGGGGCCAACGTCCTGACTTTC.

A note on this clone: Additional DNA sequences in this sample encode the identical CDR3. The rearrangement links TRBV28 to TRBJ1-5, with D possibly matching TRBD1 (6 bases). The germline V gene encodes CDR1 MDHEN and CDR2 SYDVKM. V shed 2 bases and J shed 4 bases, with 9 bases lying between them. The CDR3 is 14 residues long. CDR3 residues: CASSLPTGNQPQHF. The CDR3, as DNA: TGTGCCAGCAGTTTACCAACAGGGAATCAGCCCCAGCATTTT.

The rearrangement links TRBV7-3 to TRBJ2-1; D unclear. This CDR3 has 15 residues. Looked up from germline, CDR1 is SGHTA and CDR2 is FQGTGA. Trimming stripped 0 bases from V and 6 bases from J, with 12 bases between. CDR3 protein: CASSLTRVSLNEQFF. The DNA for the CDR3 is TGTGCCAGCAGCTTAACTCGGGTATCCCTCAATGAGCAGTTCTTC. Full variable domain (remainder filled in from reference TRBV7-3 and TRBJ2-1): GAGVSQTPSNKVTEKGKYVELRCDPISGHTALYWYRQSLGQGPEFLIYFQGTGAADDSGLPNDRFFAVRPEGSVSTLKIQRTERGDSAVYLCASSLTRVSLNEQFFGPGTRLTVL.

The chain couples TRBV7-9 to TRBJ2-1; D gene uncertain. V dropped 5 bases and J dropped 8 bases, with 13 bases sitting between them. Germline CDR1 SEHNR, CDR2 FQNEAQ (reference sequence). This CDR3 contains 13 residues. The CDR3 region has the DNA TGTGCCAGCAGCCGCTCGGGTCTGGATGAGCAGTTCTTC. Amino acid sequence: CASSRSGLDEQFF.

This clone was recorded many times. V gene TRBV4-1 combines with J gene TRBJ2-1, with D possibly being TRBD2 (6 bases). The V gene lost 0 bases and the J gene lost 3 bases, with 12 bases spanning the gap. The CDR3 sequence is 16 residues long. Germline values: CDR1 MGHRA, CDR2 YSYEKL. The CDR3 loop is CASSQEWEVSYNEQFF. In nucleotides, the CDR3 is TGCGCCAGCAGCCAAGAATGGGAGGTGAGCTACAATGAGCAGTTCTTC.

The rearrangement uses TRBV5-4 and TRBJ2-1; D is unresolved. The V end lost 3 bases, the J end lost 5 bases, and 3 bases lay between the germline ends. The CDR3 runs 11 residues. Germline V lookup: CDR1 SGHNT, CDR2 YYREEE (reference sequence). CDR3 sequence: CASSSNNEQFF. Written as DNA, the CDR3 is TGTGCCAGCAGCTCTAACAATGAGCAGTTCTTC.

This sequence joins TRBV7-2 and TRBJ2-7; the D gene is possibly TRBD2 (6 bases). CDR3 size: 16 residues. Trimming removed 1 base at V and 7 bases at J, with 20 bases between. Germline V CDR1 and CDR2: SGHTA, FQGNSA. In nucleotides, the CDR3 is TGTGCCAGCAGCTTAGTGTCCGGGAGCCAGGTCTTAGAGCAGTACTTC. The encoded protein is CASSLVSGSQVLEQYF.

There are a few counts of this clone. The J gene is TRBJ1-4, the V gene TRBV7-2; TRBD1 aligns across 8 bases. The CDR3 runs 14 residues. Germline loops: CDR1 SGHTA, CDR2 FQGNSA. J was trimmed by 2 bases and V by 5 bases; bases with no gene match: 1. DNA of the CDR3: TGTGCCAGCAGCCGACAGGGGACTAATGAAAAACTGTTTTTT. Translation: CASSRQGTNEKLFF. Full variable domain (missing parts from reference TRBV7-2 and TRBJ1-4): GAGVSQSPSNKVTEKGKDVELRCDPISGHTALYWYRQSLGQGLEFLIYFQGNSAPDKSGLPSDRFSAERTGGSVSTLTIQRTQQEDSAVYLCASSRQGTNEKLFFGSGTQLSVL.

This clone was seen ten or more times. The chain couples TRBV19 to TRBJ1-5; the match to TRBD1 covers 11 bases. The CDR3 spans 14 residues. With 6 bases clipped from V and 6 bases from J, the junction kept 4 bases outside the gene matches. Germline CDR1 LNHDA, CDR2 SQIVND (reference sequence). In nucleotides, the CDR3 is TGTGCCAGTAGCGGACAGGGGGCCGGTCAGCCCCAGCATTTT. Translating it yields CASSGQGAGQPQHF.